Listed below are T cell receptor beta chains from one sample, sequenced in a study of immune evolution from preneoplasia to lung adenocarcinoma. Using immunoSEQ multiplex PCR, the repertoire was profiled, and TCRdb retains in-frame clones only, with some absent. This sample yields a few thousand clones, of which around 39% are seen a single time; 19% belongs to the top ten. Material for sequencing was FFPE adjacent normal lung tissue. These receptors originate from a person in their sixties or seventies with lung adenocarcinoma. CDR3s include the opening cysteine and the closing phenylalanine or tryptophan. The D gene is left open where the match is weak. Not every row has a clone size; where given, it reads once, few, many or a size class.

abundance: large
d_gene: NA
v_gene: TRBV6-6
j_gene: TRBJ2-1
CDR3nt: TGTGCCAGCAGGGTCGCAAACAATGAGCAGTTCTTC
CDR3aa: CASRVANNEQFF

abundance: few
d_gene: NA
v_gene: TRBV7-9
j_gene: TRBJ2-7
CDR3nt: TGTGCCAGCAGTTTTAGAGGGGGGGCCGAGCAGTACTTC
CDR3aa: CASSFRGGAEQYF

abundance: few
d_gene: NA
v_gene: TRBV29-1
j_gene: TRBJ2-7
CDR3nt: TGCAGCGCAGGGACAACACGTTTAGGCCACGAGCAGTACTTC
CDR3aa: CSAGTTRLGHEQYF

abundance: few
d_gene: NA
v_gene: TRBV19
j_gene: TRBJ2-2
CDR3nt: TGTGCCAGTAGTATACTAGGAGCAGGCGGGGAGCTGTTTTTT
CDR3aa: CASSILGAGGELFF

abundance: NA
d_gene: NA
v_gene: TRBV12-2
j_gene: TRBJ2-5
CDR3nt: TGTGCAAGTCGCACACAAGAGACCCAGTACTTC
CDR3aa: CASRTQETQYF

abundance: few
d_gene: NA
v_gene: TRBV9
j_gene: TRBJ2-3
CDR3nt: TGTGCCAGCAGCGCTCAGATACTAGGGGGGGATACGCAGTATTTT
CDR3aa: CASSAQILGGDTQYF

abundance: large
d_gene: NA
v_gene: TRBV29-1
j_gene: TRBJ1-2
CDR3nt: TGCAGCGTTGAAGGAGCGGAGAGCTATGGCTACACCTTC
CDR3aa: CSVEGAESYGYTF

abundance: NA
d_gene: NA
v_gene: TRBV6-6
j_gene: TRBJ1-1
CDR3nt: TGTGCCAGCAGTTTCTTAGACAACACTGAAGCTTTCTTT
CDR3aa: CASSFLDNTEAFF

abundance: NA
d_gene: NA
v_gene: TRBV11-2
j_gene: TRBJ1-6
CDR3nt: TGTGCCAGCAGCTTAAGTTCGGGTTCACCCCTCCACTTT
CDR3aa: CASSLSSGSPLHF

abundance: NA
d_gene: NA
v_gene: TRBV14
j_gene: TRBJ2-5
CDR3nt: TGTGCCAGCAGCCAACAGTGGTCCTCGGAGACCCAGTACTTC
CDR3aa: CASSQQWSSETQYF

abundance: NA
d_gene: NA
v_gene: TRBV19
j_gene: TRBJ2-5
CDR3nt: TGTGCCGTCGGAAATAGCGACGAGACCCAGTACTTC
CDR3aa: CAVGNSDETQYF

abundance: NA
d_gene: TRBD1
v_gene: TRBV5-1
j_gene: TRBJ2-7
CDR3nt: TGCGCCAGCAGCTTGGTTTTGGGACAGGGGGCTTACGAGCAGTACTTC
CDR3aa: CASSLVLGQGAYEQYF

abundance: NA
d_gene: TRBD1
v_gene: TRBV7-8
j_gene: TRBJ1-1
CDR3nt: TGTGCCAGCAGCTTATGGGAGGGGGCGGACACTGAAGCTTTCTTT
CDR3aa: CASSLWEGADTEAFF

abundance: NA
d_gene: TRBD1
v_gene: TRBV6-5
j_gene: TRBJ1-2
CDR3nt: TGTGCCAGCAGCACGACAGGGAGTAATAACTATGGCTACACCTTC
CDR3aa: CASSTTGSNNYGYTF

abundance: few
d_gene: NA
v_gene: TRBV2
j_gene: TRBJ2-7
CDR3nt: TGTGCCAGTATAACAGGGATCTCCTACGAGCAGTACTTC
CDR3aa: CASITGISYEQYF

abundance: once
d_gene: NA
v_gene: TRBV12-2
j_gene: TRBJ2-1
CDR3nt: TGTGCAAGTCGCGCCCTATCGGGACAGATCTTGGAGCAGTTCTTC
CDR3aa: CASRALSGQILEQFF

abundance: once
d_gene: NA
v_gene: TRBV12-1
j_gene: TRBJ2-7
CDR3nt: TGTGCCAGCAGCCCGACCGGGACCAGCCCGGGCGAGCAGTACTTC
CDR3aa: CASSPTGTSPGEQYF

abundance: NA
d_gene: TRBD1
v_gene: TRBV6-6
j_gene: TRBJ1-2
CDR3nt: TGTGCCAGCACTCCGACAGGGGGCAGCGGCTATGGCTACACCTTC
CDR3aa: CASTPTGGSGYGYTF

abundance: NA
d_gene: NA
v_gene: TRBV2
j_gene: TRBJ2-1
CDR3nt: TGTGCCTCAAAGGGGGTGGAAGCCTACAATGAGCAGTTCTTC
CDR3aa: CASKGVEAYNEQFF

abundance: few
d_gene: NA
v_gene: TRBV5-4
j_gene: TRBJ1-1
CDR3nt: TGTGCCAGCAGCTGGGGGTTCATGAACACTGAAGCTTTCTTT
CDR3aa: CASSWGFMNTEAFF

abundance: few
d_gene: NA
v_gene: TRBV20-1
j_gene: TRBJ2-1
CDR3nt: TGCAGTGCTAGGGGCTACAATGAGCAGTTCTTC
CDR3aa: CSARGYNEQFF

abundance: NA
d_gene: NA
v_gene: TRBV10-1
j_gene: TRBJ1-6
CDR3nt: TGCGCCAGCAGTCAGGAGGGCTTTTCACCCCTCCACTTT
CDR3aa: CASSQEGFSPLHF

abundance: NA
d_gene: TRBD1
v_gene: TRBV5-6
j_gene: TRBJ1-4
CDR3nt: TGTGCCAGCAGCTTGGCGGGCAGGGGGGAAGAAAAACTGTTTTTT
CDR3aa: CASSLAGRGEEKLFF

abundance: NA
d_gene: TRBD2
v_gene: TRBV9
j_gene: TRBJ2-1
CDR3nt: TGTGCCAGCCAAAGCGGGAGGTCCTACAATGAGCAGTTCTTC
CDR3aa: CASQSGRSYNEQFF

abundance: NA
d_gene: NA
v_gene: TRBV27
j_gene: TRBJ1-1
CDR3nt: TGTGCCAGCAGTCCCTTCGGGAACACTGAAGCTTTCTTT
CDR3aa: CASSPFGNTEAFF

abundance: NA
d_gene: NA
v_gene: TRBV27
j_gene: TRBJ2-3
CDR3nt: TGTGCCAGCAGTCCCCGGTGGGGGCTCTCAGATACGCAGTATTTT
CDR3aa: CASSPRWGLSDTQYF

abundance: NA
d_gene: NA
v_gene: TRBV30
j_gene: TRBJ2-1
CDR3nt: TGTGCCTGGAGTGTGGATCCCAATGAGCAGTTCTTC
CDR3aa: CAWSVDPNEQFF

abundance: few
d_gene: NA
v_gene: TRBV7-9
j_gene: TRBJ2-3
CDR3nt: TGTGCCAGCAGCCGAGAAAATACGCAGTATTTT
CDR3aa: CASSRENTQYF

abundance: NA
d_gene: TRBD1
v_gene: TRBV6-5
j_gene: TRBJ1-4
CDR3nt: TGTGCCAGCAGTTCACCCGGGACAGAAAATGAAAAACTGTTTTTT
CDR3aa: CASSSPGTENEKLFF

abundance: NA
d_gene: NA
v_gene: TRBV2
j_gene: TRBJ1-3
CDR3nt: TGTGCCAGCAGAGGGGGCTCTGGAAACACCATATATTTT
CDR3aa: CASRGGSGNTIYF

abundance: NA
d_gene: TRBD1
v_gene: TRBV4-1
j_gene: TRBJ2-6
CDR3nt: TGCGCCACCCGACAGGGGGAGGGCTCTGGGGCCAACGTCCTGACTTTC
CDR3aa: CATRQGEGSGANVLTF

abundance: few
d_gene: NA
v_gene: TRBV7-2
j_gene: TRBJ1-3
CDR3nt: TGTGGAGACAGGACTGGAAACACCATATATTTT
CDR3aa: CGDRTGNTIYF

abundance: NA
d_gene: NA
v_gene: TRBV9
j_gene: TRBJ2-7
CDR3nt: TGTGCCAGCAGCGTCACCGGGACGCCACCCTACGAGCAGTACTTC
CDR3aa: CASSVTGTPPYEQYF

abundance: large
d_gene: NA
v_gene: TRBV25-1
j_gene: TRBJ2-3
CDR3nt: TGTGCCAGCAGTGACCGCACAAAACTCGGAAATACGCAGTATTTT
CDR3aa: CASSDRTKLGNTQYF

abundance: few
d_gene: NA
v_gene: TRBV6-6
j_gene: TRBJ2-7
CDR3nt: TGTGCCAGCAGTTACAGGCACGAGCAGTACTTC
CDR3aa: CASSYRHEQYF

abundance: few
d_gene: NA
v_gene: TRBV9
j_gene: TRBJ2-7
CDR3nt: TGTGCCAGCAGCGGAGAAGTAAACGAGCAGTACTTC
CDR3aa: CASSGEVNEQYF

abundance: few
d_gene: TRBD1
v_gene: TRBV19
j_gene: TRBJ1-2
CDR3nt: TGTGCCAGTAGTGTAACGACAGGGGGGGATGGCTACACCTTC
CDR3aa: CASSVTTGGDGYTF

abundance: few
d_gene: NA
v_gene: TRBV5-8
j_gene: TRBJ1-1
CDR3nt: TGTGCCAGCAGCTTTGGTCTGGAGGGGGAAGCTTTCTTT
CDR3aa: CASSFGLEGEAFF

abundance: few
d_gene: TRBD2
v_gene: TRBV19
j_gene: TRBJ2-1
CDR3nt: TGTGCCAGTAGTATCCCCACACTAGCGGACCCCTCGAATGAGCAGTTCTTC
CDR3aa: CASSIPTLADPSNEQFF

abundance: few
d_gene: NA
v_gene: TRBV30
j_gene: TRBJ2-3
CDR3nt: TGTAATGTGGATACGCAGTATTTT
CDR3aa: CNVDTQYF

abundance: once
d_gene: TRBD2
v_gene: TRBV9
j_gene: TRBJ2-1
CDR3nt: TGTGCCAGCAGCGCGCATATACCGGGACTAGCGGTAATCGATGAGCAGTTCTTC
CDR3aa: CASSAHIPGLAVIDEQFF

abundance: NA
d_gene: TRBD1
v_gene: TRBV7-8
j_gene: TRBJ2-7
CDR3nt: TGTGCCAGCAGCTTAGTTAGTGCAGGGGGCAACGAGCAGTACTTC
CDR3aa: CASSLVSAGGNEQYF

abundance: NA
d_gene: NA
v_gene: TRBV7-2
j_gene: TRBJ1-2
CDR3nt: TGTGCCAGCAGCTTAGCGAACTATGGCTACACCTTC
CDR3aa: CASSLANYGYTF

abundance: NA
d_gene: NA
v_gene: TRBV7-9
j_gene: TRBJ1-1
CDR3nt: TGTGCCAGCAGCTCCTCTACTGAAGCTTTCTTT
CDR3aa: CASSSSTEAFF

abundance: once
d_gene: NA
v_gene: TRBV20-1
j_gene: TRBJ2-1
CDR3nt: TGCAGTGCTCTAACCTACAATGAGCAGTTCTTC
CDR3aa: CSALTYNEQFF

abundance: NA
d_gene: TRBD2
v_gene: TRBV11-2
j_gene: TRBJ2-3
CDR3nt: TGTGCCAGCAGCTTAGATCCGCGTGGGAGGGGAACAGATACGCAGTATTTT
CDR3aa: CASSLDPRGRGTDTQYF

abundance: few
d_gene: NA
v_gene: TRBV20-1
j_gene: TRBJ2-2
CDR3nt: TGCAGTGCGAGGTCAACCGGGGAGCTGTTTTTT
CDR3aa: CSARSTGELFF

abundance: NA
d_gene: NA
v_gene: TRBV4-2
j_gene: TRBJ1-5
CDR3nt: TGTGCCAGCAGCCAAGAAGGGGTGACTGTTAGCAATCAGCCCCAGCATTTT
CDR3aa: CASSQEGVTVSNQPQHF

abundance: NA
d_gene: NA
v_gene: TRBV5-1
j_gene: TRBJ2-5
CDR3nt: TGCGCCAGCAGCTTGGTATTGGTGTACCAAGAGACCCAGTACTTC
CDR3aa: CASSLVLVYQETQYF

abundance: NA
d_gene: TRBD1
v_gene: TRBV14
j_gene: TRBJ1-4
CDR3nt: TGTGCCAGCAGCACGTTAGGACAGGGCAATGAAAAACTGTTTTTT
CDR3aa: CASSTLGQGNEKLFF

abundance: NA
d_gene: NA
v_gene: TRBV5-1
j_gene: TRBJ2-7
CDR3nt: TGCGCCAGCAGCTTTGGGGGGAATACCTACGAGCAGTACTTC
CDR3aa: CASSFGGNTYEQYF

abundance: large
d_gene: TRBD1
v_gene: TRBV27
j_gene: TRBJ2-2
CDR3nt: TGTGCCAGCAGCAAGACAGGGGTATACACCGGGGAGCTGTTTTTT
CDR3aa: CASSKTGVYTGELFF

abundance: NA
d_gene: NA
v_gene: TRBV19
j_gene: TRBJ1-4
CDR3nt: TGTGCCAGTAGGATCCGGCTGGGGGCAAATGAAAAACTGTTTTTT
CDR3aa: CASRIRLGANEKLFF

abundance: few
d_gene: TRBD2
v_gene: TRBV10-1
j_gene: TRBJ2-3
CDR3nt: TGCGCCAGCAGTCCCGGGACTAGCGGGTACACAGATACGCAGTATTTT
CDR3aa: CASSPGTSGYTDTQYF

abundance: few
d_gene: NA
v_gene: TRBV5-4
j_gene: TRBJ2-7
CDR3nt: TGTGCCAGCAGCTTGGTGGGAGGTACTCTGCCCGAGCAGTACTTC
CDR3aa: CASSLVGGTLPEQYF

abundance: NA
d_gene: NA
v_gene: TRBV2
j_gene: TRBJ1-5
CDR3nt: TGTGCCAGCGAAGACAGGAGCAATCAGCCCCAGCATTTT
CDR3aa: CASEDRSNQPQHF

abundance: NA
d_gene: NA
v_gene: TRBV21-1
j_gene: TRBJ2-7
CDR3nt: TGTGCCAGCAGCCGCCGAGGACACCCCGAGCAGTACTTC
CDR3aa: CASSRRGHPEQYF

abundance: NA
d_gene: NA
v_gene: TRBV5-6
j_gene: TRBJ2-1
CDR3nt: TGTGCCAGCAGCGGCTCGGGTGGTGCGGACAATGAGCAGTTCTTC
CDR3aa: CASSGSGGADNEQFF

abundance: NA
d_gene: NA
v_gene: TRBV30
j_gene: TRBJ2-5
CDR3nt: TGTGCCTGGCAGACAGGTACAAATCAAGAGACCCAGTACTTC
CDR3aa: CAWQTGTNQETQYF